This T cell receptor beta chain was found in a study of cytomegalovirus exposure and HLA in healthy donors. Overall study: Findings of an earlier analysis included about 120 million unique TCR beta sequences from around 180 million T cells. An early release of data contained tens of millions of unique TCRs, which came from HLA-typed donors. Notes on the study in general: Within an earlier analysis, most TCR beta V segments proved productive either about 87% or about 30% of the time. TCR beta chains numbering under 200 were designated cytomegalovirus-associated.

In the PCR, 60 Vbeta and 13 Jbeta primers were used. Repertoires were generated with immunoSEQ multiplex PCR, while TCRdb's copy carries only in-frame clones and drops some. The sample includes 180,000 or so clones, roughly 85% of them seen just once. As concerns this clone: Its cognate antigen is unknown.

CDR1 is SGHAT and CDR2 is FQNNGV in the germline V gene. CDR3 size: 14 residues. Trimming removed 1 base from V and 6 bases from J, with 12 bases in between. The sequence came from a male donor in good health and CMV-seronegative. The rearrangement joins TRBV11-2 to TRBJ1-1; D is uncertain. The sequenced material came from PBMCs. The DNA of the CDR3 is TGTGCCAGCAGCTTAGTGGGAGCCGGACCTGAAGCTTTCTTT. Its protein is CASSLVGAGPEAFF.